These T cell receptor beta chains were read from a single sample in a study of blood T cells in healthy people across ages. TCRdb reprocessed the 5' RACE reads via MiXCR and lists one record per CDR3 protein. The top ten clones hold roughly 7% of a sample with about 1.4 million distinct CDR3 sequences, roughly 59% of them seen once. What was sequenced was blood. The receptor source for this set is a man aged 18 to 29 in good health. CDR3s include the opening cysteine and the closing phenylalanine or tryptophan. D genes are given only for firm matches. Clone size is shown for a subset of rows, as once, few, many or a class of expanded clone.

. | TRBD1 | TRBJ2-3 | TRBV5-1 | TGCGCCAGCAGCTCGGGGACAGCCTCCGATACGCAGTATTTT | CASSSGTASDTQYF
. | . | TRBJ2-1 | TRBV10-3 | TGTGCCATCAGTGACGATGGTCCAGGTAATGAGCAGTTCTTC | CAISDDGPGNEQFF
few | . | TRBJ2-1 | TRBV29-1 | TGCAGCGTCCCCGACCCAGCCTACAATGAGCAGTTCTTC | CSVPDPAYNEQFF
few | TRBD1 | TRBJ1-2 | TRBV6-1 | TGTGCCAGCCGAGCGAGCAGGGGGCGCCTAGGCTATGGCTACACCTTC | CASRASRGRLGYGYTF
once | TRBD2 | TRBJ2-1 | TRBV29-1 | TGCAGCGTTGCGGGGGGGTCCTACAATGAGCAGTTCTTC | CSVAGGSYNEQFF
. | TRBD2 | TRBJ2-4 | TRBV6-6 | TGTGCCAGCAGTAACCTAGCGGGAGGAAACATTCAGTACTTC | CASSNLAGGNIQYF
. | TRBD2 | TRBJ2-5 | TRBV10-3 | TGTGCCATCAGCCCAGGGACTAGCGGGTACCAAGAGACCCAGTACTTC | CAISPGTSGYQETQYF
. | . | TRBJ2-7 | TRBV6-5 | TGTGCCAGCGGGGTCCCAGGGCAACGCGAGCAGTACTTC | CASGVPGQREQYF
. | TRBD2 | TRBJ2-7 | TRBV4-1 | TGCGCCAGCAGCCAAGAGGCTAGCGGGCTCTACGAGCAGTACTTC | CASSQEASGLYEQYF
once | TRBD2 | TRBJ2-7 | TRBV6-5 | TGTGCCAGCCACCCGGGACTAGCGGGAGGTAGGAACGAGCAGTACTTC | CASHPGLAGGRNEQYF
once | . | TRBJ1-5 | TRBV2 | TGTGCCAGCAGTGAATGGGCTTCGGGAGGGGGCAATCAGCCCCAGCATTTT | CASSEWASGGGNQPQHF
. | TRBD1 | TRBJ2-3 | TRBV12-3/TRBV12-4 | TGTGCCAGCAGCTTGAGGGACAGGGGGCGTGTTGGCACAGATACGCAGTATTTT | CASSLRDRGRVGTDTQYF
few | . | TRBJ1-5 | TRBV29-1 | TGCAGCGTCCTGGCGGGTGATAGCAATCAGCCCCAGCATTTT | CSVLAGDSNQPQHF
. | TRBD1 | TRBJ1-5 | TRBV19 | TGTGCCAGTACCCCAGGACAGGAGTATCAGCCCCAGCATTTT | CASTPGQEYQPQHF
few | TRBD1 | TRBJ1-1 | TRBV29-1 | TGCAGCGTCGTGACAGGGGGCGCTGAAGCTTTCTTT | CSVVTGGAEAFF
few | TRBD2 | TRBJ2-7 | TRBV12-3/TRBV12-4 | TGTGCCAGCAGTCCGGGGGGGGATCTCTACGAGCAGTACTTC | CASSPGGDLYEQYF
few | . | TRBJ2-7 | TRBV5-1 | TGCGCCAGCAGCTCAATTAACCGACAAGCGTACGAGCAGTACTTC | CASSSINRQAYEQYF
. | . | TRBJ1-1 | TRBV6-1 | TGTGCCAGCAGTGAAGGGACAGCCTTGAACACTGAAGCTTTCTTT | CASSEGTALNTEAFF
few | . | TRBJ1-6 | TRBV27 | TGTGCCAGCAGTTTAGAGGGATTTAATAATTCACCCCTCCACTTT | CASSLEGFNNSPLHF
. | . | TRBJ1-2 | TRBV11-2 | TGTGCCAGCAGCTTAGGGGGAGTGGGTAGAGATGGCTACACCTTC | CASSLGGVGRDGYTF
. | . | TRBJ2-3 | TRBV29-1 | TGCAGCGTTAACGGGAGACAAGGAAACCCATCGCAGTATTTT | CSVNGRQGNPSQYF
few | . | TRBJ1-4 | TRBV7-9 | TGTGCCAGCAGCTTAGCGGCACTTGCAACTAATGAAAAACTGTTTTTT | CASSLAALATNEKLFF
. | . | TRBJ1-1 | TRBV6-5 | TGTGCCAGCAGTCGTCGGGAGAACACTGAAGCTTTCTTT | CASSRRENTEAFF
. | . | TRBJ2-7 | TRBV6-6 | TGTGCCAGCAGTTTCGGGAGAGACGAGCAGTACTTC | CASSFGRDEQYF
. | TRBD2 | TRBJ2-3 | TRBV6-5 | TGTGCCAGCAGTTATATCTTAGTGACTAGCGATCGCACAGATACGCAGTATTTT | CASSYILVTSDRTDTQYF
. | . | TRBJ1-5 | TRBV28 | TGTGCCAGCACTCCCCCCCATCAACAGCCCCAGCATTTT | CASTPPHQQPQHF
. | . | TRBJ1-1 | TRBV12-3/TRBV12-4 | TGTGCCAGCACCCCTGGTACTGAAGCTTTCTTT | CASTPGTEAFF
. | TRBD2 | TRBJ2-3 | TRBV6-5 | TGTGCCAGCAGCCAGGGTCTAGCGGGGGGGGCAGATACGCAGTATTTT | CASSQGLAGGADTQYF
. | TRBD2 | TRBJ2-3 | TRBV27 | TGTGCCAGCAGTTTGGGGGTGGGACTAGAACCAGATACGCAGTATTTT | CASSLGVGLEPDTQYF
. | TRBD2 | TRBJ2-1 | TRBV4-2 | TGTGCCAGCAGCCAAGAATCGGGCGGGGGGGCTCATGAGCAGTTCTTC | CASSQESGGGAHEQFF
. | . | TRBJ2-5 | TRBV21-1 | TGTGCCAGCAGGCCGACTAGCGGGCTTGGGGAGACCCAGTACTTC | CASRPTSGLGETQYF
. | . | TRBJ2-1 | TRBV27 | TGTGCCAGCAGTCCCCTGGGCAGTGGACACAATGAGCAGTTCTTC | CASSPLGSGHNEQFF
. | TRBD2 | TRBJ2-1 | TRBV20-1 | TGCAGTGCTAGAGATGGACTAGCCGCGTACAATGAGCAGTTCTTC | CSARDGLAAYNEQFF
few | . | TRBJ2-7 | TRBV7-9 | TGTGCCAGCAGCACGACTAGAGTGGACTACGAGCAGTACTTC | CASSTTRVDYEQYF